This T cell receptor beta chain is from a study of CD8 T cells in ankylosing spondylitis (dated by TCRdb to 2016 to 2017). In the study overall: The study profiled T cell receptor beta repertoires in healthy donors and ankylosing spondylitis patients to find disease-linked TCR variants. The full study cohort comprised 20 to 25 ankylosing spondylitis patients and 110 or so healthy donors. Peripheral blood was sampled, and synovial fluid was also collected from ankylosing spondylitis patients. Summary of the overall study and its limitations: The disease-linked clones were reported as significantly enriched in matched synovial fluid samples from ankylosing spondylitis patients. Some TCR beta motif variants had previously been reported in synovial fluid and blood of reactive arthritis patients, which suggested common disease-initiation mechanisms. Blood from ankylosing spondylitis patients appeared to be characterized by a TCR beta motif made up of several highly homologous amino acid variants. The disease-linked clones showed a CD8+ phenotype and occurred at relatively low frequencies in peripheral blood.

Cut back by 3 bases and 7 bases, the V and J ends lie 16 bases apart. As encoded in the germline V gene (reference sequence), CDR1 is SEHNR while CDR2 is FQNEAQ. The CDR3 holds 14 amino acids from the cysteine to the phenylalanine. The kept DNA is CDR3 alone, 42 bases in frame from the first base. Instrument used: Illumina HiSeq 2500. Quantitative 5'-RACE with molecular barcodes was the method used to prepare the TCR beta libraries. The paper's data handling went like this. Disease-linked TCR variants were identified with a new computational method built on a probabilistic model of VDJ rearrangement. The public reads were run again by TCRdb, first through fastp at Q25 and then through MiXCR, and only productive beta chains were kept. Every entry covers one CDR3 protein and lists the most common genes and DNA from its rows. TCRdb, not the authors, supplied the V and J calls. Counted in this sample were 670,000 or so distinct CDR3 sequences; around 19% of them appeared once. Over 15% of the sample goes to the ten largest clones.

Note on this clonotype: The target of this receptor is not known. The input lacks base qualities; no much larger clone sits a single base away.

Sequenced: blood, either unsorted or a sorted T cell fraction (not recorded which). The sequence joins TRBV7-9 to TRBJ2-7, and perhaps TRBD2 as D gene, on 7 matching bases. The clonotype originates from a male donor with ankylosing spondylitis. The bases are TGTGCCAGCAGCTTTTCGGGGGCCGGGAGGGAGCAGTACTTC. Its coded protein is CASSFSGAGREQYF.